This T cell receptor (beta chain) was recorded in a study of cytomegalovirus exposure and HLA in healthy donors. The wider study: Genotyping showed roughly 77% of 350 to 400 donors falling in the Caucasian-associated ancestry cluster. Study results and limitations: Productive status was seen about 90% or about 30% of the time for most TCR beta V segments in an earlier analysis. The study labeled fewer than 200 TCR beta chains cytomegalovirus-associated. Roughly even sequencing depth across donors was the assumption behind the presence/absence analyses.

This CDR3 contains 17 residues. The germline CDR1 and CDR2 sequences are SGDLS and YYNGEE. Trimming cost V 0 bases and J 1 base, with 16 bases left between them. This clone was seen more than once but under ten times. Its antigen is unknown. PCR amplification relied on 60 Vbeta primers (plus 13 Jbeta primers). Generated by immunoSEQ multiplex PCR, the TCRdb table keeps only in-frame clones and is missing some. Among more than 95,000 clones listed, approximately 80% were seen once. The chain recombines TRBV9 with TRBJ2-5, with D perhaps matching TRBD2 (7 bases). The sample taken for sequencing was PBMCs. This sequence was found in a man over 45 in good health and CMV-seronegative. CDR3 sequence reads: CASSVGGQGGFQETQYF. The CDR3, as DNA: TGTGCCAGCAGCGTAGGGGGGCAGGGAGGGTTCCAAGAGACCCAGTACTTC. Variable domain in full (rest from reference TRBV9 and TRBJ2-5): DSGVTQTPKHLITATGQRVTLRCSPRSGDLSVYWYQQSLDQGLQFLIQYYNGEERAKGNILERFSAQQFPDLHSELNLSSLELGDSALYFCASSVGGQGGFQETQYFGPGTRLLVL.